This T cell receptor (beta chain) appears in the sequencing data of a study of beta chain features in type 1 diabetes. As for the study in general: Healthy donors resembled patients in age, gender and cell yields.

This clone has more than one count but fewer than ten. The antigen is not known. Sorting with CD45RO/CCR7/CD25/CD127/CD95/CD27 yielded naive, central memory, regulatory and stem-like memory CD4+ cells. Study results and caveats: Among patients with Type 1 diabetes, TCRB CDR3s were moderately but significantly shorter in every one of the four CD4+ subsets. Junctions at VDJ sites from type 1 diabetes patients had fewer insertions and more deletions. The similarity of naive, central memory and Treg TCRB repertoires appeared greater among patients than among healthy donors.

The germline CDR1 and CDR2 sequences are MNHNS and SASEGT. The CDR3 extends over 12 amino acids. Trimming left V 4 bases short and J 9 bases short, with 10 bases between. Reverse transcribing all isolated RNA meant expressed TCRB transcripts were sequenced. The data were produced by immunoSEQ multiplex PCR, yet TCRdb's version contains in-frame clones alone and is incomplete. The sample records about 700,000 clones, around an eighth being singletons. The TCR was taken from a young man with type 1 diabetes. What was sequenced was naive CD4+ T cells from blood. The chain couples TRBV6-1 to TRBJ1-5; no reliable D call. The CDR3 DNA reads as TGTGCCAGCAGTGGGGGAGTTGGGCCCCAGCATTTT. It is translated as CASSGGVGPQHF.